The entry that follows covers one TCR beta chain sequence. The investigators amplified TCR beta CDR3 regions from RNA transcripts. Researchers ran a first-round RT-PCR on the TCR CDR3 using the HTBI primer set. TCRdb ran MiXCR on the multiplex PCR reads and lists one entry per CDR3 protein. This repertoire shows around 600,000 distinct CDR3 sequences, roughly 15% found once; its top ten account for approximately 13%. The sample belongs to a study of T cells in Graves' hyperthyroidism and ophthalmopathy. Germline V gene data show CDR1 as SGDLS and CDR2 as YYNGEE. The CDR3 loop spans 9 amino acids. V was cut by 8 bases and J by 14 bases, with 13 bases left in between.

The chain combines TRBV9 with TRBJ1-2; D call uncertain. The source of this sequence is a woman aged 45-65 years with Graves' ophthalmopathy. Input material: blood. The CDR3 reads CASGDRITF. The CDR3 region has the DNA TGTGCCAGTGGGGATCGGATTACCTTC.